A selection of T cell receptor beta chains follows, all from one sample in a study of T cells after yellow fever vaccination. One entry per CDR3 protein, called by TCRdb with MiXCR from the 5' RACE reads. The sample lists approximately 450,000 distinct CDR3 sequences, 15% to 20% occurring once. Material: PBMCs, obtained before the yellow fever booster vaccination. Receptor source: a man between 18 and 35 years old who received the YFV17D yellow fever vaccine. CDR3s leave out the opening cysteine and the closing phenylalanine or tryptophan. The D gene is left open where the match is weak.

>TRBJ1-1|-|TRBV6-5
ASSPGSSLGNTEAF
>TRBJ1-1|-|TRBV20-1
SARASDGNTEAF
>TRBJ1-4|TRBD1|TRBV27
ASRNGQGLKLF
>TRBJ2-3|TRBD2|TRBV5-4
ASSKRTSGGTDTQY
>TRBJ2-3|-|TRBV7-8
ASSERQTSTDTQY
>TRBJ1-5|-|TRBV12-3/TRBV12-4
ASSLERRNQPQH
>TRBJ2-5|-|TRBV7-2
ASSPQVGETQY
>TRBJ2-7|-|TRBV20-1
SAPITGHEQY
>TRBJ2-5|-|TRBV27
ASRGRLGETQY
>TRBJ1-3|-|TRBV3-1
ASSQDLRNTIY
>TRBJ2-2|-|TRBV6-2/TRBV6-3
ASSPPRVGELF
>TRBJ1-4|-|TRBV19
ASSIDQAGSSKLF
>TRBJ2-2|TRBD2|TRBV7-6
ASSLLRGENTGELF
>TRBJ1-1|-|TRBV7-9
ASSYSTAHGEAF
>TRBJ2-1|-|TRBV5-6
ASSLTLGNEQF
>TRBJ2-4|-|TRBV25-1
ASSIRDGDPIQY
>TRBJ2-7|-|TRBV14
ASSQGLGAYEQY
>TRBJ2-3|TRBD2|TRBV6-1
ASSEQPSGLADTQY
>TRBJ2-5|-|TRBV20-1
SASPSRETQY
>TRBJ2-2|-|TRBV9
ASSDSGRGELF
>TRBJ2-7|-|TRBV2
ASIRDPSYEQY
>TRBJ1-4|TRBD1|TRBV5-1
ASRTGSEGEKLF
>TRBJ2-3|TRBD1|TRBV30
AWSRTGAGTDTQY
>TRBJ1-5|-|TRBV7-2
ASSRGPYNQPQH
>TRBJ1-2|-|TRBV28
ASSATLGGRTYGYT
>TRBJ2-3|-|TRBV7-2
ASSPGQPSTDTQY